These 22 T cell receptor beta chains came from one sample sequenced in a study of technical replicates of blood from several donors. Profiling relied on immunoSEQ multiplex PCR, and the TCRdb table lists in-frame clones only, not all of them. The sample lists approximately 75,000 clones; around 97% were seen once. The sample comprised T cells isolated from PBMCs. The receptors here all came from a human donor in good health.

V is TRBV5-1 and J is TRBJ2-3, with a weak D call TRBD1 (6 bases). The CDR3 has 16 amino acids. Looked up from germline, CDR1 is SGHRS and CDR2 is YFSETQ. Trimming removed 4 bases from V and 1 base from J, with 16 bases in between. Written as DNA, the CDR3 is TGCGCCAGCAGCAAAGACAGGACAGAGGGCACAGATACGCAGTATTTT. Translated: CASSKDRTEGTDTQYF.

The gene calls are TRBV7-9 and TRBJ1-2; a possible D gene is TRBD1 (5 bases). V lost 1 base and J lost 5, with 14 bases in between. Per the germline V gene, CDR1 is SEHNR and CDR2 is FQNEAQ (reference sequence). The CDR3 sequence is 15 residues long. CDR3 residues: CASSLVVSGNYGYTF. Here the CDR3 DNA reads TGTGCCAGCAGCTTAGTAGTCTCAGGGAATTATGGCTACACCTTC. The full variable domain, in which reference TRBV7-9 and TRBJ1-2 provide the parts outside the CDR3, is DTGVSQNPRHKITKRGQNVTFRCDPISEHNRLYWYRQTLGQGPEFLTYFQNEAQLEKSRLLSDRFSAERPKGSFSTLEIQRTEQGDSAMYLCASSLVVSGNYGYTFGSGTRLTVV.

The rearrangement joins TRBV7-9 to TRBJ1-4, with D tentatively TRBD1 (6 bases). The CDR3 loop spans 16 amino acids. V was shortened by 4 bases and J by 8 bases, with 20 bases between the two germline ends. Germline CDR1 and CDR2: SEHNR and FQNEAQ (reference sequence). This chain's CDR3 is CASSSPTGLTGEKLFF. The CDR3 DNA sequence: TGTGCCAGCAGCTCACCTACAGGGCTGACAGGAGAAAAACTGTTTTTT.

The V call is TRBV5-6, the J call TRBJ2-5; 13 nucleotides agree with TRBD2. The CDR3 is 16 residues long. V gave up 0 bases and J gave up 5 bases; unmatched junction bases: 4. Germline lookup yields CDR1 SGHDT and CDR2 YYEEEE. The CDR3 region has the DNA TGTGCCAGCAGCTTGGTACTAGCGGGGGGGCCGGAGACCCAGTACTTC. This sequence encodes CASSLVLAGGPETQYF.

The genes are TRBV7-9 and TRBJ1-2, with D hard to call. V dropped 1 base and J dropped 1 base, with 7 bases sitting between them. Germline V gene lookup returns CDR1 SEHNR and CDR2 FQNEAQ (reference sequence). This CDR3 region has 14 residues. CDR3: CASSLGGSNYGYTF. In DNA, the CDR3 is TGTGCCAGCAGCTTAGGTGGCAGTAACTATGGCTACACCTTC.

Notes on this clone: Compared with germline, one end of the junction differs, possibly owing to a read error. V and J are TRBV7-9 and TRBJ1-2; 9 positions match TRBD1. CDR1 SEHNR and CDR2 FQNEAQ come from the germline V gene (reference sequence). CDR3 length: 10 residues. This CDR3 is CASSLGTGLF. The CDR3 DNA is TGTGCCAGCAGCCTCGGGACAGGGCTCTTC. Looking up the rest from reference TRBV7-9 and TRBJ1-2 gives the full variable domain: DTGVSQNPRHKITKRGQNVTFRCDPISEHNRLYWYRQTLGQGPEFLTYFQNEAQLEKSRLLSDRFSAERPKGSFSTLEIQRTEQGDSAMYLCASSLGTGLFGSGTRLTVV.

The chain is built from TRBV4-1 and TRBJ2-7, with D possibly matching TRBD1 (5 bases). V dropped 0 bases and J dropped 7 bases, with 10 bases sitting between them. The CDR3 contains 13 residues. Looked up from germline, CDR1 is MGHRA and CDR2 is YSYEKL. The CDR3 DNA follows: TGCGCCAGCAGCCAAGAGACCCACAGGGAGCAGTACTTC. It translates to CASSQETHREQYF.

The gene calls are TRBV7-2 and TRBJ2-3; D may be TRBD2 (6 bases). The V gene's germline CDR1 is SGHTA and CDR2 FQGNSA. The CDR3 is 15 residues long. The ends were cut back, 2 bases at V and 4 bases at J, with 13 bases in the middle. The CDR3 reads CASSLTGLPPDTQYF. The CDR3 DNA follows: TGTGCCAGCAGCTTAACGGGACTCCCGCCAGATACGCAGTATTTT.

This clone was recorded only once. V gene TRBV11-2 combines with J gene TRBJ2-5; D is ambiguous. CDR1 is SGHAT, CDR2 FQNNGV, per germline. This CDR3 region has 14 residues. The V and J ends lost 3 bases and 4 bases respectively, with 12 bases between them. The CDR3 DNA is TGTGCCAGCAGCTTTGGAGATACTCGAGAGACCCAGTACTTC. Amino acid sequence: CASSFGDTRETQYF.

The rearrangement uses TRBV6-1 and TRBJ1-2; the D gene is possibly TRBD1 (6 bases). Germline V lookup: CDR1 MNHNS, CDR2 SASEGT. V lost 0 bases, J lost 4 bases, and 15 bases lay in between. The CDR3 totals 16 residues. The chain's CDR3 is CASSEAHPTGFYGYTF. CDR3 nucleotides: TGTGCCAGCAGTGAAGCCCACCCGACAGGTTTCTATGGCTACACCTTC.

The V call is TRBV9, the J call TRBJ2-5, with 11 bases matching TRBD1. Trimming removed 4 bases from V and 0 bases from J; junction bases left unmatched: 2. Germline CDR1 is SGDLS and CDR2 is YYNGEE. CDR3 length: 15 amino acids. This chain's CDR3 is CASSRTGGHQETQYF. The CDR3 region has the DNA TGTGCCAGCAGCCGGACAGGGGGCCACCAAGAGACCCAGTACTTC.

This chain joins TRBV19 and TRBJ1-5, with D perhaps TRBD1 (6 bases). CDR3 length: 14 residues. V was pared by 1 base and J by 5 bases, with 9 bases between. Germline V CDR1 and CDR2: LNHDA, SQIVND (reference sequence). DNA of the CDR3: TGTGCCAGTAGTATAGGGCAGGGGCATCAGCCCCAGCATTTT. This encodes CASSIGQGHQPQHF.

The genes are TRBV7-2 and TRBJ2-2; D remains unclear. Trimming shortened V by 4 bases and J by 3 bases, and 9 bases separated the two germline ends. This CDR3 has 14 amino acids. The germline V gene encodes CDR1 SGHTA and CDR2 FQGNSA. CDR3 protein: CASSSHFYTGELFF. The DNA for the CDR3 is TGTGCCAGCAGCTCCCACTTTTACACCGGGGAGCTGTTTTTT.

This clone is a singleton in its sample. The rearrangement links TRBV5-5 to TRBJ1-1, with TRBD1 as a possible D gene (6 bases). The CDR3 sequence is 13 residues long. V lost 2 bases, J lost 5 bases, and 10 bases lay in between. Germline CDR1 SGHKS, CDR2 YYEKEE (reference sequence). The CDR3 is CASSFRGGTEAFF. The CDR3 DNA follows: TGTGCCAGCAGCTTCAGGGGTGGTACTGAAGCTTTCTTT.

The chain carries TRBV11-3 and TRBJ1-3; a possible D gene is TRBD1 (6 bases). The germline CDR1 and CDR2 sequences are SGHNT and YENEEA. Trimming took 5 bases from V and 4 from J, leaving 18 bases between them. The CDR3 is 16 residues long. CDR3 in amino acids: CASSPREQGTGNTIYF. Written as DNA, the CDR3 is TGTGCCAGCAGCCCTCGGGAACAGGGCACCGGAAACACCATATATTTT. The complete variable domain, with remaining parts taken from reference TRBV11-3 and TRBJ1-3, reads EAGVVQSPRYKIIEKKQPVAFWCNPISGHNTLYWYLQNLGQGPELLIRYENEEAVDDSQLPKDRFSAERLKGVDSTLKIQPAELGDSAVYLCASSPREQGTGNTIYFGEGSWLTVV.

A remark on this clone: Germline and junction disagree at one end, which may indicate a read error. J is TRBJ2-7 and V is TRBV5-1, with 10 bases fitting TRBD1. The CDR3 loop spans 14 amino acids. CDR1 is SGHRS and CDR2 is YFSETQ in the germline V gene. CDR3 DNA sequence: TGCGCCAGCACCCCCGGGACAGGGGTTGTGCAGCAATACTTC. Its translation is CASTPGTGVVQQYF. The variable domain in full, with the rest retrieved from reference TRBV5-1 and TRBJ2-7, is KAGVTQTPRYLIKTRGQQVTLSCSPISGHRSVSWYQQTPGQGLQFLFEYFSETQRNKGNFPGRFSGRQFSNSRSEMNVSTLELGDSALYLCASTPGTGVVQQYFGPGTRLTVT.

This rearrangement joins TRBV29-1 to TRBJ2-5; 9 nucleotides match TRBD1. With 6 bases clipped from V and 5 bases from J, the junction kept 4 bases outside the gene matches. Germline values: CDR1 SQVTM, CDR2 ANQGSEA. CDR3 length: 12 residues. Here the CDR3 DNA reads TGCAGCGTCGGACAGGGGACGGAGACCCAGTACTTC. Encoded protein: CSVGQGTETQYF. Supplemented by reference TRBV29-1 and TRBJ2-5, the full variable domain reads SAVISQKPSRDICQRGTSLTIQCQVDSQVTMMFWYRQQPGQSLTLIATANQGSEATYESGFVIDKFPISRPNLTFSTLTVSNMSPEDSSIYLCSVGQGTETQYFGPGTRLLVL.

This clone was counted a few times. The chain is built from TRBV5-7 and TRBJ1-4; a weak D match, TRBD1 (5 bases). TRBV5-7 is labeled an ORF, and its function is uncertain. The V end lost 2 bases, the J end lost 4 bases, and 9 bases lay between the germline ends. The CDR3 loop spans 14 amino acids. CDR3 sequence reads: CASSFTGHNEKLFF. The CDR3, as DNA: TGTGCCAGCAGCTTTACAGGCCATAATGAAAAACTGTTTTTT.

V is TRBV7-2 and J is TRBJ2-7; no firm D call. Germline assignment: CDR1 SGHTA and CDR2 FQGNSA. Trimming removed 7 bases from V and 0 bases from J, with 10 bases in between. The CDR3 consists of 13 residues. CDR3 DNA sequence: TGTGCCAGCACCTTGGAGAACTCCTACGAGCAGTACTTC. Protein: CASTLENSYEQYF.

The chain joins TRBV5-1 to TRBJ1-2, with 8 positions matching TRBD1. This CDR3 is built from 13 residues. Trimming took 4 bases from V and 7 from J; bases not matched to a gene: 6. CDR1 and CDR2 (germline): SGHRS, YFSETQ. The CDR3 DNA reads TGCGCCAGCAGCGCGACAGGGGCTAGTGGCTACACCTTC. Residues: CASSATGASGYTF. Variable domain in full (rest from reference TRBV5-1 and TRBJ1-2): KAGVTQTPRYLIKTRGQQVTLSCSPISGHRSVSWYQQTPGQGLQFLFEYFSETQRNKGNFPGRFSGRQFSNSRSEMNVSTLELGDSALYLCASSATGASGYTFGSGTRLTVV.

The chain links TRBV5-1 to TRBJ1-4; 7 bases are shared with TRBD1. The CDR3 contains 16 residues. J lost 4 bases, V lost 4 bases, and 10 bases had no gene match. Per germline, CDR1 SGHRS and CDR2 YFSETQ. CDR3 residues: CASSPSQGVINEKLFF. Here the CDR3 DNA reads TGCGCCAGCAGCCCCTCCCAGGGGGTGATTAATGAAAAACTGTTTTTT.

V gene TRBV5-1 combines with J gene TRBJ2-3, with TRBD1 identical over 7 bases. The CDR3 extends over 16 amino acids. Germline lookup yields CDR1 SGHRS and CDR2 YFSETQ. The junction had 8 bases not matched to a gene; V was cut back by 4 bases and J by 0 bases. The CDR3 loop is CASSAGTALSTDTQYF. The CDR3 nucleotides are TGCGCCAGCAGCGCAGGGACAGCCTTAAGCACAGATACGCAGTATTTT.